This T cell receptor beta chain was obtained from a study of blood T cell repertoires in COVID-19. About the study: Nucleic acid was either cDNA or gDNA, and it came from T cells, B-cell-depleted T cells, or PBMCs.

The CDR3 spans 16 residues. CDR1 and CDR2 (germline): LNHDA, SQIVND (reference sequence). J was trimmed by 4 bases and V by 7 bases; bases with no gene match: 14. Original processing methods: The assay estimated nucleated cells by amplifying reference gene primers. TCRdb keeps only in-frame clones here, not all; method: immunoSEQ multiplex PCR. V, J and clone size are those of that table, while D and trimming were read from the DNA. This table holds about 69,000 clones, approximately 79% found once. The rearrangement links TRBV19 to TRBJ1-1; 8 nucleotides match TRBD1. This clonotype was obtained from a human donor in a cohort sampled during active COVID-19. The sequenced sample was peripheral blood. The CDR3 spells CASKSLGQGSITEAFF. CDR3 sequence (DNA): TGTGCCAGTAAATCGCTTGGACAGGGAAGTATCACTGAAGCTTTCTTT.